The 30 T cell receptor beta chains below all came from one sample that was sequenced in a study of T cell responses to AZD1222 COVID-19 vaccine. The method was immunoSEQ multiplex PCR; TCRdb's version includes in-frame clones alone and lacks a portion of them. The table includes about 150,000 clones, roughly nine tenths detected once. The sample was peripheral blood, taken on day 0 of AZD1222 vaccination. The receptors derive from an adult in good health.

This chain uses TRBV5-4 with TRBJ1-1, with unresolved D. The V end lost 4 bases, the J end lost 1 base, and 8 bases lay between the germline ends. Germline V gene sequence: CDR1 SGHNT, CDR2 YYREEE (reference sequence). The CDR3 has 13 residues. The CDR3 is CASSQRENTEAFF. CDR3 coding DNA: TGTGCCAGCAGCCAGAGGGAGAACACTGAAGCTTTCTTT.

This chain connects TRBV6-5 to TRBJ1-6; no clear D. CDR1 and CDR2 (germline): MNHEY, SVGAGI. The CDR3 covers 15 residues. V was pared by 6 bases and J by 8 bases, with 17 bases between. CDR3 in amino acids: CASRGGSRAYSPLHF. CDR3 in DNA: TGTGCCAGCAGGGGAGGCAGTCGAGCCTATTCACCCCTCCACTTT.

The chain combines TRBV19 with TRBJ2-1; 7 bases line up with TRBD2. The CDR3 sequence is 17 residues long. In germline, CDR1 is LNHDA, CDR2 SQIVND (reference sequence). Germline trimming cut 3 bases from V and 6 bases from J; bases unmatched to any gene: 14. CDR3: CASSIRGRAAHGNEQFF. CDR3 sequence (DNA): TGTGCCAGTAGTATTAGAGGGAGGGCTGCTCACGGCAATGAGCAGTTCTTC.

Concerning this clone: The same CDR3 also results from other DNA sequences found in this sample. CDR3: CASSLQGETQYF. The CDR3 nucleotides read TGTGCCAGCAGCTTACAGGGGGAGACCCAGTACTTC. V usage is TRBV7-2 and J usage is TRBJ2-5; D is perhaps TRBD1 (6 bases). Germline assignment: CDR1 SGHTA and CDR2 FQGNSA. The V end lost 2 bases, the J end lost 5 bases, and 6 bases lay between the germline ends. The CDR3 is made up of 12 amino acids.

Here the CDR3 reads CATSRDRGVFSYEQYF. The CDR3 bases are TGTGCCACCAGCAGAGACAGGGGGGTTTTCTCCTACGAGCAGTACTTC. The rearrangement joins TRBV15 to TRBJ2-7; TRBD1 might be the D (7 bases). V shed 0 bases and J shed 0 bases, with 12 bases lying between them. Germline lookup yields CDR1 LNHNV and CDR2 YYDKDF (reference sequence). The CDR3 length is 16 residues.

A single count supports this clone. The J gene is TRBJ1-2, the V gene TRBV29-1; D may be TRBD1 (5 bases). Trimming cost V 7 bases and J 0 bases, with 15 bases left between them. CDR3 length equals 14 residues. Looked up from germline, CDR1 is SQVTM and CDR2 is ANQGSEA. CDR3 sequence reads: CSATPGPANYGYTF. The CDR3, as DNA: TGCAGCGCGACCCCGGGGCCAGCTAACTATGGCTACACCTTC. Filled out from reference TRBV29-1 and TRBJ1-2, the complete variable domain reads SAVISQKPSRDICQRGTSLTIQCQVDSQVTMMFWYRQQPGQSLTLIATANQGSEATYESGFVIDKFPISRPNLTFSTLTVSNMSPEDSSIYLCSATPGPANYGYTFGSGTRLTVV.

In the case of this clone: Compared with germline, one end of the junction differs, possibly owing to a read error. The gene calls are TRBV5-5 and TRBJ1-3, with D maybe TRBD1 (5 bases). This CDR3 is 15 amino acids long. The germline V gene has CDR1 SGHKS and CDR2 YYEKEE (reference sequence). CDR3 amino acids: CASSPVGVTGNTIYF. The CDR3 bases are TGTGCCAGCAGCCCGGTAGGGGTGACTGGGAACACCATATATTTT.

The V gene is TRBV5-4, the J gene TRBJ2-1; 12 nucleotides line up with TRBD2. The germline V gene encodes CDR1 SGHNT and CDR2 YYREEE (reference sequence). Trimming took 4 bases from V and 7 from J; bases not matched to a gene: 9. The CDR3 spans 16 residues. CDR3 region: CASSQKTSGSWNEQFF. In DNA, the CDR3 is TGTGCCAGCAGCCAGAAGACTAGCGGGAGTTGGAATGAGCAGTTCTTC.

Written as DNA, the CDR3 is TGTGCCAGCAGCTTTGGCGGGAGAGGCGAGCAGTACTTC. Translated: CASSFGGRGEQYF. The gene calls are TRBV5-4 and TRBJ2-7; 7 bases agree with TRBD2. From germline, CDR1 is SGHNT and CDR2 YYREEE (reference sequence). Losses at the gene ends were 2 bases for V and 6 bases for J; bases not matched to a gene: 5. CDR3 length equals 13 residues.

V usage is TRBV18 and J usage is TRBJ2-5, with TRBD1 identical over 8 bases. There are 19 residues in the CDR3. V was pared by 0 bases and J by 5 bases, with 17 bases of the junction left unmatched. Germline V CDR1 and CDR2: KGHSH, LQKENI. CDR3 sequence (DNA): TGTGCCAGCTCACCACCTATCTCCCTAAGACAGGGGATAGGTGAGACCCAGTACTTC. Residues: CASSPPISLRQGIGETQYF.

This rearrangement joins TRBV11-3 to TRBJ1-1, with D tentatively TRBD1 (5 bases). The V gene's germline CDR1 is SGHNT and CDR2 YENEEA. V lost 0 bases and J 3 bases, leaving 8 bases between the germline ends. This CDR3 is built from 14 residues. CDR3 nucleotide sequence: TGTGCCAGCAGCTTAGAAGCCAGGGACACTGAAGCTTTCTTT. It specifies CASSLEARDTEAFF.

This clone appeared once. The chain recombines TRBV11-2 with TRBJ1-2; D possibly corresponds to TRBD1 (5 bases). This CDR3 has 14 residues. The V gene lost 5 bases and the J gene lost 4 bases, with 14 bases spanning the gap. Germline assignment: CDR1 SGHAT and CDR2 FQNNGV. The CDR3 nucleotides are TGTGCCAGCAGCGGCCACGGGACGGGCTATGGCTACACCTTC. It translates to CASSGHGTGYGYTF.

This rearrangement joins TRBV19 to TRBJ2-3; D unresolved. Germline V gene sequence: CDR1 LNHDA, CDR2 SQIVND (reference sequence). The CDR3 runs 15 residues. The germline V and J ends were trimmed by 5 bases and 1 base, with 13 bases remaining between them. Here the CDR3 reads CASSSIEGRTDTQYF. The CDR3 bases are TGTGCCAGTAGTTCTATTGAAGGACGCACAGATACGCAGTATTTT.

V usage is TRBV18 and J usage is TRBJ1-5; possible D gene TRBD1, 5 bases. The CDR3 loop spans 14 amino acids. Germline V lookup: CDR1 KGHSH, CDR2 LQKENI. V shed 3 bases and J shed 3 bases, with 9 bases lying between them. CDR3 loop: CASSPLGANQPQHF. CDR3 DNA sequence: TGTGCCAGCTCACCCCTAGGGGCCAATCAGCCCCAGCATTTT.

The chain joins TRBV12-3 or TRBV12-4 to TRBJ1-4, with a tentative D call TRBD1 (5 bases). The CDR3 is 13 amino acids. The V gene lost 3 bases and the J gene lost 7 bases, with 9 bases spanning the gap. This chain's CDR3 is CASSFSGGEKLFF. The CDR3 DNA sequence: TGTGCCAGCAGTTTCTCCGGGGGTGAAAAACTGTTTTTT.

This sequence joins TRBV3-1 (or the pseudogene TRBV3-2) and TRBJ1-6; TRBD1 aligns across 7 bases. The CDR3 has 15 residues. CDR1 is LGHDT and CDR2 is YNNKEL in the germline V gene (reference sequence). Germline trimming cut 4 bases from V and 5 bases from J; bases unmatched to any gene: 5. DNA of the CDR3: TGTGCCAGCAGCCGGTCGACAGGGAATAATTCACCCCTCCACTTT. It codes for CASSRSTGNNSPLHF.

In nucleotides, the CDR3 is TGTGCCAGCAGCTTGCGGCAGGGCGGGGGCTACACCTTC. Amino acid sequence: CASSLRQGGGYTF. The V call is TRBV5-5, the J call TRBJ1-2; the D gene is possibly TRBD1 (5 bases). The V and J ends lost 1 base and 8 bases respectively, with 12 bases between them. This CDR3 is built from 13 residues. The V gene's germline CDR1 is SGHKS and CDR2 YYEKEE (reference sequence).

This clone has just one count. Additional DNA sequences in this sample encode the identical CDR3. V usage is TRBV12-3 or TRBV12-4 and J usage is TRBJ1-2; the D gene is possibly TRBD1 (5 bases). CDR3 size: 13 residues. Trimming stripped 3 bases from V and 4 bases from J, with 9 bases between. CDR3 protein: CASSFGQTYGYTF. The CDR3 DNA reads TGTGCCAGCAGTTTTGGACAAACCTATGGCTACACCTTC.

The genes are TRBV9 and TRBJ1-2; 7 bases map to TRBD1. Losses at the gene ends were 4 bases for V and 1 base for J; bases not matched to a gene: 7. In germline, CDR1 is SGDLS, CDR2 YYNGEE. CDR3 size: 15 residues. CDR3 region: CASSTQTGINYGYTF. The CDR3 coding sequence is TGTGCCAGCAGCACTCAGACAGGGATTAACTATGGCTACACCTTC.

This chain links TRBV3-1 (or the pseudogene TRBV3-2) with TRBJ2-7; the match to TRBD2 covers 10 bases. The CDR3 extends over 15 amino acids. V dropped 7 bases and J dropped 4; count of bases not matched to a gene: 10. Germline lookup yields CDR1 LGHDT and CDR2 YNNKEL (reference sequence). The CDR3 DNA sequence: TGTGCCAGCACCGCAGTAGCGGGAGGTAGATACGAGCAGTACTTC. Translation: CASTAVAGGRYEQYF.

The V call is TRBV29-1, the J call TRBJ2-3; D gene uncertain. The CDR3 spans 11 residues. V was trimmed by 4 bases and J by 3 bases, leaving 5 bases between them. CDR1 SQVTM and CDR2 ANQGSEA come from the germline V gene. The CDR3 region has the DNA TGCAGCGTTGCCTCGACAGATACGCAGTATTTT. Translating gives CSVASTDTQYF.

In DNA form, the CDR3 reads TGTGCCAGCAGCCCGTACTTTGCGGATGAGCAGTTCTTC. Translating gives CASSPYFADEQFF. The chain links TRBV5-4 to TRBJ2-1; D is unresolved. Germline loops: CDR1 SGHNT, CDR2 YYREEE (reference sequence). V dropped 4 bases and J dropped 8 bases, with 13 bases sitting between them. This CDR3 has 13 residues. The whole variable domain, filled in from reference TRBV5-4 and TRBJ2-1, reads ETGVTQSPTHLIKTRGQQVTLRCSSQSGHNTVSWYQQALGQGPQFIFQYYREEENGRGNFPPRFSGLQFPNYSSELNVNALELDDSALYLCASSPYFADEQFFGPGTRLTVL.

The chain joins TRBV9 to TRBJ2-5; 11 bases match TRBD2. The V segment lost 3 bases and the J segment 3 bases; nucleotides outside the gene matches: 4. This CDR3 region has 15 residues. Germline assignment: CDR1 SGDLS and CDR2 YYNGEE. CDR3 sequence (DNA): TGTGCCAGCAGCGGTAGCGGGAGGGCCGAAGAGACCCAGTACTTC. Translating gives CASSGSGRAEETQYF.

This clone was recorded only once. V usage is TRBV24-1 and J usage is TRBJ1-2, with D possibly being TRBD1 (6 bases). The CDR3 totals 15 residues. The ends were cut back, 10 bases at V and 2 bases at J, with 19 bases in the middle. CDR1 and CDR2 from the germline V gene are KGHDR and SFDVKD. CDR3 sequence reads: CATSGGGPLNYGYTF. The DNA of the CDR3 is TGTGCCACTTCCGGCGGGGGGCCGCTAAACTATGGCTACACCTTC.

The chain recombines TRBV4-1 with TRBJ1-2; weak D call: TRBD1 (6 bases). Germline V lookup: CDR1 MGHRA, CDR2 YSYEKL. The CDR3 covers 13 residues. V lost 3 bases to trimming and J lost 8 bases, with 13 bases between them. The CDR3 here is CASSQGALFGYTF. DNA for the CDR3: TGCGCCAGCAGCCAGGGGGCCCTATTCGGCTACACCTTC.

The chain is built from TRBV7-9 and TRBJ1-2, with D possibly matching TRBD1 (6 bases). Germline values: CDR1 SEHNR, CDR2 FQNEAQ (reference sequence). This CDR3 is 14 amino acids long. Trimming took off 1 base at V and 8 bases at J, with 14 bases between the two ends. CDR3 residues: CASSLESGAGGYTF. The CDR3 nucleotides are TGTGCCAGCAGCTTAGAGTCGGGGGCGGGAGGCTACACCTTC.

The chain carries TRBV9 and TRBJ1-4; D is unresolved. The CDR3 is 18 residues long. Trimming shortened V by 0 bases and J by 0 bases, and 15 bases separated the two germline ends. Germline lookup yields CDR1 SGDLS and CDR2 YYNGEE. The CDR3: CASSVGHAPTATNEKLFF. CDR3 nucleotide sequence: TGTGCCAGCAGCGTAGGGCACGCCCCGACTGCAACTAATGAAAAACTGTTTTTT.

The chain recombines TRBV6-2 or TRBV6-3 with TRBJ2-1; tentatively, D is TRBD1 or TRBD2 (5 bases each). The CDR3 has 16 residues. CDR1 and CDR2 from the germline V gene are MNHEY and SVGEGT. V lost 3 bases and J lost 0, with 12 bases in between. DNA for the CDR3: TGTGCCAGCAGTTATTACGGGACCGGCTCCTACAATGAGCAGTTCTTC. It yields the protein CASSYYGTGSYNEQFF.

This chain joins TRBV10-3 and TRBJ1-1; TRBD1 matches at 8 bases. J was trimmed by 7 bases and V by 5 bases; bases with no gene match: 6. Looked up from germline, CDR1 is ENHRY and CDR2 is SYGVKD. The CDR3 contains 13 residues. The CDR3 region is CAISPTDRGEAFF. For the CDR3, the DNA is TGTGCCATCAGTCCTACCGACAGGGGTGAAGCTTTCTTT.

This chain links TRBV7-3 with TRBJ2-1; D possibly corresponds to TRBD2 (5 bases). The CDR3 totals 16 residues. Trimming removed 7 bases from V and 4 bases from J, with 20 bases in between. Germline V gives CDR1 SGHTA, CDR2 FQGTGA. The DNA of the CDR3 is TGTGCCAGCAAGTCATCAGCCACGGTAGCGTACAATGAGCAGTTCTTC. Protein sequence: CASKSSATVAYNEQFF.